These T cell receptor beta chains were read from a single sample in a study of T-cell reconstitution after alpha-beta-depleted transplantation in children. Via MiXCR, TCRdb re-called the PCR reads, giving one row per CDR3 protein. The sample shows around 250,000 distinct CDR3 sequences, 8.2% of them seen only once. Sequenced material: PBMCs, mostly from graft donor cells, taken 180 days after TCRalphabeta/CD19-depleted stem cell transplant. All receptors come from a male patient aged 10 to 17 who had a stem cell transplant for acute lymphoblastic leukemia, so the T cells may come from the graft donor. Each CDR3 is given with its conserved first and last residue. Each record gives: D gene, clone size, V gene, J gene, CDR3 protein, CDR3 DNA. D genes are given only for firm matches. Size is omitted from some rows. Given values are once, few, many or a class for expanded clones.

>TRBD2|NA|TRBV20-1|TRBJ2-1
CSAGRFSGVYNEQFF
TGCAGTGCTGGTCGTTTTAGCGGGGTCTACAATGAGCAGTTCTTC
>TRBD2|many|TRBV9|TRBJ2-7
CASSPEGASGSYEQYF
TGTGCCAGCAGCCCCGAGGGCGCTAGCGGGAGTTACGAGCAGTACTTC
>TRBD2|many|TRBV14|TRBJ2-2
CASSQENGRGTGELFF
TGTGCCAGCAGCCAAGAAAACGGGAGGGGAACCGGGGAGCTGTTTTTT
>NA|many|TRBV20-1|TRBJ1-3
CSARDRFSGNTIYF
TGCAGTGCTAGAGATCGGTTCTCTGGAAACACCATATATTTT
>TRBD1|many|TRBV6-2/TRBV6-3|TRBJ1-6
CASSYTSAGGNSPLHF
TGTGCCAGCAGTTACACGTCGGCAGGGGGCAATTCACCCCTCCACTTT
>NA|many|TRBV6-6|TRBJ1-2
CASRTNYGYTF
TGTGCCAGCAGGACAAACTATGGCTACACCTTC
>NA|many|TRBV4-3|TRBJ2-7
CASSQEGAGVYEQYF
TGCGCCAGCAGCCAAGAAGGGGCAGGGGTCTACGAGCAGTACTTC
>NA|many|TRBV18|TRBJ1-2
CASSPPGIDLYGYTF
TGTGCCAGCTCACCACCGGGGATCGACCTCTATGGCTACACCTTC
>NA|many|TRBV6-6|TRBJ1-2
CASSYWDGYTF
TGTGCCAGCAGTTACTGGGACGGCTACACCTTC
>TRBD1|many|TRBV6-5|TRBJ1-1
CASIYVRGRGTEAFF
TGTGCCAGCATTTACGTCAGGGGGCGGGGCACTGAAGCTTTCTTT
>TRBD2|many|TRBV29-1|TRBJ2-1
CSVEGTHGLAASYNEQFF
TGCAGCGTTGAGGGGACCCATGGACTAGCGGCTTCCTACAATGAGCAGTTCTTC
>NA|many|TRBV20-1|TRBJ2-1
CSAQEGTYNEQFF
TGCAGTGCTCAAGAGGGTACCTACAATGAGCAGTTCTTC
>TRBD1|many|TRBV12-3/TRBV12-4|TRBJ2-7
CASTSGTGSYEQYF
TGTGCCAGCACCTCCGGGACAGGGTCCTACGAGCAGTACTTC
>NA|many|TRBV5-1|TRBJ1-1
CASSFIQADTEAFF
TGCGCCAGCAGCTTTATTCAGGCGGACACTGAAGCTTTCTTT
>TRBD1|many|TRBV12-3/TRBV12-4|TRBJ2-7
CASSFGQGAKEQYF
TGTGCCAGCAGTTTTGGACAGGGGGCAAAAGAGCAGTACTTC
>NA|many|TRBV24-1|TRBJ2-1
CATSAPGQGEEFF
TGTGCCACCAGTGCCCCCGGCCAGGGTGAGGAGTTCTTC
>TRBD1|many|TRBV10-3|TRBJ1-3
CAISDPNRGGNTIYF
TGTGCCATCAGTGACCCGAACAGGGGAGGAAACACCATATATTTT
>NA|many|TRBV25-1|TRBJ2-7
CASSDPRVASYEQYF
TGTGCCAGCAGTGATCCGAGGGTCGCCTCCTACGAGCAGTACTTC
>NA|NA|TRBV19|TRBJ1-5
CASSIVSTGSQPQHF
TGTGCCAGTAGTATCGTTTCTACAGGGAGTCAGCCCCAGCATTTT
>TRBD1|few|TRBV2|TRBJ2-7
CASFRDRSYEQYF
TGTGCCAGCTTCCGGGACAGGTCCTACGAGCAGTACTTC
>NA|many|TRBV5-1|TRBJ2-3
CASSLGYYTQYF
TGCGCCAGCAGCTTGGGTTACTATACGCAGTATTTT
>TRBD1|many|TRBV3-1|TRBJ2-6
CASSLGTGRESRANVLTF
TGTGCCAGCAGCTTAGGGACAGGGAGGGAGTCTAGGGCCAACGTCCTGACTTTC
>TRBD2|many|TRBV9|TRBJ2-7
CASSVGLAGDTYEQYF
TGTGCCAGCAGCGTAGGACTAGCGGGAGACACCTACGAGCAGTACTTC
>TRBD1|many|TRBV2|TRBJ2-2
CASKGQGNTGELFF
TGTGCCAGCAAGGGACAGGGGAACACCGGGGAGCTGTTTTTT
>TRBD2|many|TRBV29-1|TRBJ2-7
CSVGTSGTYEQYF
TGCAGCGTCGGGACTAGCGGGACCTACGAGCAGTACTTC
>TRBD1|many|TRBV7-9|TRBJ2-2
CASSPRGPNTGELFF
TGTGCCAGCAGCCCCAGGGGGCCTAACACCGGGGAGCTGTTTTTT